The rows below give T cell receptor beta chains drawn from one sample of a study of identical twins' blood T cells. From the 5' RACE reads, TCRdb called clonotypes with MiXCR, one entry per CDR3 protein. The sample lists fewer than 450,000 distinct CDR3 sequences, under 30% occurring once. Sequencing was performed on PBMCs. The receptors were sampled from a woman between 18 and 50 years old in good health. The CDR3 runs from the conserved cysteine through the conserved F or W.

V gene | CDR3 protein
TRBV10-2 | CASNFGGWTEAFF
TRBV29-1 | CSVDRGNTGELFF
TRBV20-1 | CSARDPGQGTFGYTF
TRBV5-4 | CASSLDRGRKTGELFF
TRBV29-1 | CSANGPAYEQYF
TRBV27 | CASSPQGVRNEQFF
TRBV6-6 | CASSPNPGTGDTEAFF
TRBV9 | CASRDGVYGYTF
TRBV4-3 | CASSHSYGPEVGDTQYF
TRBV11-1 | CASSMGQGWETQYF
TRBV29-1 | CSASVLGNTIYF
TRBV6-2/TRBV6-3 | CASSSTSPGYTF
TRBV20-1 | CSARSRGTGNTIYF
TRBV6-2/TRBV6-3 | CASSVRPNTEAFF
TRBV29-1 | CSVGWQNTGELFF
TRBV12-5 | CASGFAAGVSDTQYF
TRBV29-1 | CSTKDRLVSEAFF
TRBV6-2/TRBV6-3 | CASSYSIPDNQPQHF
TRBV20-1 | CSALMRPTNEQFF
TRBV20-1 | CSARDGGRDYGYTF
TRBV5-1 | CASSTPAPNTEAFF
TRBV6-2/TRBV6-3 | CASSYSRPRVLNIQYF
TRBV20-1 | CSASLLNRGNEQFF
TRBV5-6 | CASSWALAGSYNEQFF
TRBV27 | CASRLALASTDTQYF
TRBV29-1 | CSVEGQASNYGYTF
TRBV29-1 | CSVVRNTEAFF
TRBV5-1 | CASSLDNYAGNTIYF
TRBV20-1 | CSAGPAYEQYF
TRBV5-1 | CASSLDLQDRNTEAFF
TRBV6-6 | CASSYPGLYGYTF
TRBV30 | CAWSVILAGYNEQFF
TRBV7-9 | CASSLRSRERGVDEQYF
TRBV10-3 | CAISDPGTSGTYEQYF
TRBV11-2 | CASSPRTGGDGYTF
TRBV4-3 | CASSQAGGSTYEQYF
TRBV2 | CASLSYIRDTEAFF
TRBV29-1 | CSARNREITTEAFF
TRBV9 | CASSPGHPSRNYGYTF
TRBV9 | CASSQTPRGTEAFF
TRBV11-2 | CASSGLAGNTGELFF
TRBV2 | CASSVTGQYF
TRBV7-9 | CASNQRLAQETQYF